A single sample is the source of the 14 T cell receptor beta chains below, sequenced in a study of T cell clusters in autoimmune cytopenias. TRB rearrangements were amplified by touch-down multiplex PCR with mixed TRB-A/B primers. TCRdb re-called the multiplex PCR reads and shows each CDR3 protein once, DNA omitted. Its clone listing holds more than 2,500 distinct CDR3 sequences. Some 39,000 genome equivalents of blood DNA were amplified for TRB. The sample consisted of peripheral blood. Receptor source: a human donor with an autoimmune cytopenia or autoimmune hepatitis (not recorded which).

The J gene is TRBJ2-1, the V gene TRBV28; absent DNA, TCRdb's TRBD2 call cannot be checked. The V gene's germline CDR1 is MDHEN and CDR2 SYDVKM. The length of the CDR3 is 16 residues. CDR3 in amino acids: CASSFQRGESYNEQFF. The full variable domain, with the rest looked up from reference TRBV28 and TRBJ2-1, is DVKVTQSSRYLVKRTGEKVFLECVQDMDHENMFWYRQDPGLGLRLIYFSYDVKMKEKGDIPEGYSVSREKKERFSLILESASTNQTSMYLCASSFQRGESYNEQFFGPGTRLTVL.

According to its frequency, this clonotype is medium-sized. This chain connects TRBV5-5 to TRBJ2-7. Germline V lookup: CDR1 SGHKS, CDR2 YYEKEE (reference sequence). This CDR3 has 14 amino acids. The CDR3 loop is CASSLLRGPYEQYF.

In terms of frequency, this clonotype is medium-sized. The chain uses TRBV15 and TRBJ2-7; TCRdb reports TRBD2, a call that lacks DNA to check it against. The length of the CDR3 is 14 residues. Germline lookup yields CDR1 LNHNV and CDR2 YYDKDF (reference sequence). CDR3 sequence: CATSRGTSGSEQYF.

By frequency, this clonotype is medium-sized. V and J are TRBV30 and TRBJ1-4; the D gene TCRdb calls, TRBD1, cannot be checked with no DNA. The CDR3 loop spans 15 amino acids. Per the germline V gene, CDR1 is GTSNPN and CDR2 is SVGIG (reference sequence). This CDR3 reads CAWSALFRGNEKLFF.

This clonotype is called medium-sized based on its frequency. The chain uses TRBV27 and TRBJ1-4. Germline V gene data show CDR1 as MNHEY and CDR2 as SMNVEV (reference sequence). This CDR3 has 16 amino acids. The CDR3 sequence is CASSPHSIITNEKLFF.

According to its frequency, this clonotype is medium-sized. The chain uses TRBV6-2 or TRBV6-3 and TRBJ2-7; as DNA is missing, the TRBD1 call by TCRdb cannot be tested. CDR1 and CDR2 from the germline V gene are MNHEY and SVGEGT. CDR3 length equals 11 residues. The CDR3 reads CASSYGAEQYF.

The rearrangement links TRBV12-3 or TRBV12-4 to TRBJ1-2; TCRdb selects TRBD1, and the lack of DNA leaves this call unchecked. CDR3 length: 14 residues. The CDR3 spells CASSLTGGNYGYTF.

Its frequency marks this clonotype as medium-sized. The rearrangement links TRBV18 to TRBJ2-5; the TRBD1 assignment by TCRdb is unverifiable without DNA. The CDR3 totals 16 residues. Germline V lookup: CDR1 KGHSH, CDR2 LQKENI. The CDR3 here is CASSSPDRGGEETQYF.

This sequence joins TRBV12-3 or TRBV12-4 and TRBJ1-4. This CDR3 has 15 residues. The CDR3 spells CASSWEANGGEKLFF.

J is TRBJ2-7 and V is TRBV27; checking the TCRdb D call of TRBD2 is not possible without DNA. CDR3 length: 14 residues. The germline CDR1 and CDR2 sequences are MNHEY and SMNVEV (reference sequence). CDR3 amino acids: CASRDAGGKDEQYF.

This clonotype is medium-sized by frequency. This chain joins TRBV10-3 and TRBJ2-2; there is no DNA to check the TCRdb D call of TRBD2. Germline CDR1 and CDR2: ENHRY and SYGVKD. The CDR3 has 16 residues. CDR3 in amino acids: CAISERAGANTGELFF.

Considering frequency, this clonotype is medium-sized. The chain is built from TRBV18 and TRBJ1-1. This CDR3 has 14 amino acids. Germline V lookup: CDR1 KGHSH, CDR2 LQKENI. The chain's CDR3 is CASSPSVENTEAFF.

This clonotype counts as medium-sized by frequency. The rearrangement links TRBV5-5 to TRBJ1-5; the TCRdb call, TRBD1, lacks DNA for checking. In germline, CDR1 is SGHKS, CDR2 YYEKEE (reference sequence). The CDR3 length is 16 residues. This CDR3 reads CASSRKGGIGNQPQHF.

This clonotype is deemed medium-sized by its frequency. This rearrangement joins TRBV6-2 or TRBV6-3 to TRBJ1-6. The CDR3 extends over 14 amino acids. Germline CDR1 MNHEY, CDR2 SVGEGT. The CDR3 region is CASSYDGVGSPLHF.